The 12 T cell receptor beta chains presented below share a single source sample, sequenced in a study of T-cell reconstitution after alpha-beta-depleted transplantation in children. Unique molecular identifiers were incorporated into the prepared TCRbeta library. TCRdb processed the PCR reads anew with MiXCR; each CDR3 protein has one entry. The top ten clones hold approximately 13% of a sample with roughly 180,000 distinct CDR3 sequences, approximately 14% of them seen once. The input for sequencing was PBMCs from the stem cell graft donor, taken from the stem cell graft. The receptors originated from a human donor who donated a stem cell graft to a child with acute lymphoblastic leukemia.

The CDR3 spells CSARDPSGSQRTNEQFF. CDR3 nucleotides: TGCAGTGCTAGAGATCCTAGCGGGAGTCAGAGAACCAATGAGCAGTTCTTC. The rearrangement joins TRBV20-1 to TRBJ2-1, with 10 bases aligning to TRBD2. The CDR3 consists of 17 residues. Germline trimming cut 0 bases from V and 6 bases from J; bases unmatched to any gene: 11. Germline V gene lookup returns CDR1 DFQATT and CDR2 SNEGSKA (reference sequence).

This clonotype has ten or more counts. The chain's CDR3 is CASSLWASQDTQYF. CDR3 nucleotides: TGTGCCAGCAGCTTGTGGGCTAGTCAAGATACGCAGTATTTT. The chain combines TRBV7-2 with TRBJ2-3; no clear D gene. Germline lookup yields CDR1 SGHTA and CDR2 FQGNSA. V was trimmed by 3 bases and J by 5 bases, leaving 12 bases between them. The CDR3 totals 14 residues. Filled out from reference TRBV7-2 and TRBJ2-3, the complete variable domain reads GAGVSQSPSNKVTEKGKDVELRCDPISGHTALYWYRQSLGQGLEFLIYFQGNSAPDKSGLPSDRFSAERTGGSVSTLTIQRTQQEDSAVYLCASSLWASQDTQYFGPGTRLTVL.

Many counts were recorded for this clonotype. The V and J genes are TRBV7-2 and TRBJ2-1, with D unresolved. V was pared by 5 bases and J by 6 bases, with 11 bases between. The CDR3 covers 13 residues. The V gene's germline CDR1 is SGHTA and CDR2 FQGNSA. The CDR3 region has the DNA TGTGCCAGCAGCGCAGATCCTGGCAATGAGCAGTTCTTC. Its translation is CASSADPGNEQFF.

The table lists this clonotype with many counts. The chain uses TRBV5-1 and TRBJ2-7, with D possibly matching TRBD1 (6 bases). V lost 7 bases and J 0 bases, leaving 14 bases between the germline ends. From germline, CDR1 is SGHRS and CDR2 YFSETQ. The CDR3 runs 14 residues. CDR3 nucleotide sequence: TGCGCCAGCCGACAGGCAGGGACCTCCTACGAGCAGTACTTC. It codes for CASRQAGTSYEQYF.

This clonotype came up many times. The CDR3 coding sequence is TGTGCCAGCAGCCCAAGCCAGGGTGTCTATGGCTACACCTTC. The encoded protein is CASSPSQGVYGYTF. The rearrangement links TRBV7-2 to TRBJ1-2, with D maybe TRBD1 (5 bases). Trimming stripped 5 bases from V and 4 bases from J, with 14 bases between. The CDR3 is made up of 14 amino acids. Germline V gives CDR1 SGHTA, CDR2 FQGNSA.

At least ten counts were recorded for this clonotype. The chain carries TRBV7-9 and TRBJ2-7; D ambiguous. The V and J ends lost 0 bases and 0 bases respectively, with 9 bases between them. This CDR3 is 15 amino acids long. Per the germline V gene, CDR1 is SEHNR and CDR2 is FQNEAQ (reference sequence). This CDR3 reads CASSLAGSTSYEQYF. The CDR3 DNA reads TGTGCCAGCAGCTTAGCCGGGTCCACCTCCTACGAGCAGTACTTC.

V gene TRBV4-1 combines with J gene TRBJ1-5; 11 positions agree with TRBD1. The V gene end was trimmed by 4 bases and the J gene end by 4 bases; junction bases not matched to a gene: 9. The CDR3 extends over 17 amino acids. In germline, CDR1 is MGHRA, CDR2 YSYEKL. The CDR3 DNA follows: TGCGCCAGCAGCCGCGGACAGGGGGCGAATACTAATCAGCCCCAGCATTTT. Translation gives CASSRGQGANTNQPQHF.

In this sample, this clonotype turned up a few times. The V and J genes are TRBV5-1 and TRBJ2-7; 7 nucleotides match TRBD2. The CDR3 sequence is 14 residues long. Germline loops: CDR1 SGHRS, CDR2 YFSETQ. V was pared by 1 base and J by 2 bases, with 3 bases of the junction left unmatched. The CDR3 nucleotides read TGCGCCAGCAGCTTGACGGGGGGTCCCTACGAGCAGTACTTC. It is translated as CASSLTGGPYEQYF. Filled out from reference TRBV5-1 and TRBJ2-7, the complete variable domain reads KAGVTQTPRYLIKTRGQQVTLSCSPISGHRSVSWYQQTPGQGLQFLFEYFSETQRNKGNFPGRFSGRQFSNSRSEMNVSTLELGDSALYLCASSLTGGPYEQYFGPGTRLTVT.

V gene TRBV13 combines with J gene TRBJ2-7; either TRBD1 or TRBD2 may supply D (5 bases each). CDR1 is PRHDT, CDR2 FYEKMQ, per germline (reference sequence). The CDR3 spans 14 residues. Trimming left V 5 bases short and J 5 bases short, with 16 bases between. CDR3 protein: CASSGYRDLHEQYF. In nucleotides, the CDR3 is TGTGCCAGCAGCGGATACCGGGACCTCCACGAGCAGTACTTC.

This clonotype was picked up many times. In DNA, the CDR3 is TGCAGCGTTGAAGATGAAGTCTCCGGCTACGAGCAGTACTTC. Protein: CSVEDEVSGYEQYF. The gene calls are TRBV29-1 and TRBJ2-7; D remains unclear. This CDR3 has 14 residues. The V gene lost 0 bases and the J gene lost 3 bases, with 12 bases spanning the gap. Germline V gene lookup returns CDR1 SQVTM and CDR2 ANQGSEA.

This clonotype has only a few counts. The V and J genes are TRBV20-1 and TRBJ2-1, with D possibly being TRBD2 (6 bases). Germline-derived CDR1 and CDR2 are DFQATT and SNEGSKA (reference sequence). This CDR3 comprises 14 residues. The CDR3 is CAMGRPGSYNEQFF. DNA for the CDR3: TGCGCCATGGGGAGGCCGGGCTCCTACAATGAGCAGTTCTTC.

This clonotype has a count of ten or more. The chain employs TRBV30 and TRBJ2-2; no reliable D call. This CDR3 has 13 amino acids. Germline values: CDR1 GTSNPN, CDR2 SVGIG (reference sequence). Trimming cost V 0 bases and J 3 bases, with 5 bases left between them. CDR3 amino acids: CAWSVLHTGELFF. The CDR3 nucleotides are TGTGCCTGGAGTGTCCTACACACCGGGGAGCTGTTTTTT.